The clone carrying this T cell receptor beta chain was seen repeatedly, ten times or more. No antigen is known for it. Some 1 million sorted CD4+ or CD8+ T cells made each library. Germline V CDR1 and CDR2: ENHRY, SYGVKD. Trimming shortened V by 6 bases and J by 3 bases, and 17 bases separated the two germline ends. The CDR3 runs 16 residues. The method for making cDNA was 5'RACE, and it used 10-nucleotide random UMIs. From 15-18 subjects, each sequencing run yielded over 180 million TCR-beta sequences. MiXCR, applied by TCRdb to the 5' RACE reads, yields one record per CDR3 protein. The repertoire holds approximately 18,000 distinct CDR3 sequences, with approximately 3.7% as singletons. This record belongs to a study of neurological immune-mediated disorders. The study's findings and limits: Expanded clones shared no CDR3 amino acid sequences across subjects, suggesting private repertoires in all groups.

The sample taken for sequencing was CD8+ T cells from blood. The chain employs TRBV10-3 and TRBJ2-2; possibly TRBD1 or TRBD2 for D (5 bases each). The sequence was collected from a woman aged 40 to 50 in good health. The CDR3 DNA reads as TGTGCCATCAGCGGGATACAAGGGGATGACACCGGGGAGCTGTTTTTT. It yields the protein CAISGIQGDDTGELFF.